These 12 T cell receptor beta chains originate from one sample sequenced in a study of blood T cell repertoires in COVID-19. Clones were sequenced by immunoSEQ multiplex PCR, and TCRdb holds only the in-frame ones, with some missing. Seen here are 140,000 or so clones, 88% observed once, and the top ten hold about 1.7%. Sequencing was done on a sample of peripheral blood. The receptors originated from a man between 65 and 79 years old with acute or convalescent COVID-19.

The V call is TRBV18, the J call TRBJ2-7; D uncertain. The germline V gene has CDR1 KGHSH and CDR2 LQKENI. V was cut by 3 bases and J by 5 bases, with 17 bases left in between. The CDR3 runs to 15 residues. The CDR3, as DNA: TGTGCCAGCTCACCGCAGGCAGAATTCACCCACGAGCAGTACTTC. Translating gives CASSPQAEFTHEQYF. The whole variable domain, filled in from reference TRBV18 and TRBJ2-7, reads NAGVMQNPRHLVRRRGQEARLRCSPMKGHSHVYWYRQLPEEGLKFMVYLQKENIIDESGMPKERFSAEFPKEGPSILRIQQVVRGDSAAYFCASSPQAEFTHEQYFGPGTRLTVT.

The chain joins TRBV28 to TRBJ2-7; D call uncertain. Per germline, CDR1 MDHEN and CDR2 SYDVKM. This CDR3 region has 15 residues. V was cut by 3 bases and J by 0 bases, with 12 bases left in between. CDR3 in DNA: TGTGCCAGCAGTTTCCCGGTGTCGAGCTCCTACGAGCAGTACTTC. Amino acid sequence: CASSFPVSSSYEQYF.

The chain couples TRBV24-1 to TRBJ2-7; no definite D call. From germline, CDR1 is KGHDR and CDR2 SFDVKD. CDR3 size: 18 residues. V lost 6 bases, J lost 3 bases, and 26 bases lay in between. The CDR3 nucleotides read TGTGCCACCAGTCAAAGACCCTCGAGGAGCGCATCATACTACGAGCAGTACTTC. This translates into CATSQRPSRSASYYEQYF.

The V call is TRBV5-1, the J call TRBJ1-1, with D maybe TRBD1 (5 bases). The CDR3 loop spans 13 amino acids. Germline values: CDR1 SGHRS, CDR2 YFSETQ. V shed 4 bases and J shed 3 bases, with 10 bases lying between them. CDR3 DNA sequence: TGCGCCAGCAGCCTTGACAGATACACTGAAGCTTTCTTT. Its translation is CASSLDRYTEAFF.

In nucleotides, the CDR3 is TGTGCCAGCAGTGAACCGTCAGGGGTATCACCCCTCCACTTT. Amino acid sequence: CASSEPSGVSPLHF. The rearrangement uses TRBV2 and TRBJ1-6; weak D call: TRBD1 (6 bases). This CDR3 has 14 residues. Germline V lookup: CDR1 SNHLY, CDR2 FYNNEI. V was shortened by 2 bases and J by 10 bases, with 12 bases between the two germline ends.

The chain uses TRBV29-1 and TRBJ1-1, with D unresolved. This CDR3 region has 13 residues. The V gene's germline CDR1 is SQVTM and CDR2 ANQGSEA. V lost 6 bases and J lost 2, with 13 bases in between. This CDR3 reads CSVVKTGNTEAFF. The CDR3 nucleotides are TGCAGCGTGGTGAAAACGGGAAACACTGAAGCTTTCTTT.

V is TRBV7-9 and J is TRBJ1-3; D ambiguous. This CDR3 contains 15 residues. Germline-derived CDR1 and CDR2 are SEHNR and FQNEAQ (reference sequence). Trimming left V 3 bases short and J 2 bases short, with 11 bases between. The CDR3: CASSFSVSAGNTIYF. The CDR3 coding sequence is TGTGCCAGCAGCTTTTCAGTATCAGCTGGAAACACCATATATTTT.

The J gene is TRBJ1-2, the V gene TRBV28; D is uncertain. Germline V gene lookup returns CDR1 MDHEN and CDR2 SYDVKM. CDR3 length equals 17 residues. The V and J ends lost 5 bases and 3 bases respectively, with 22 bases between them. The CDR3 DNA reads as TGTGCCAGCAGTCCCCTTCCCACGTGGGCCGATGACTATGGCTACACCTTC. Translating gives CASSPLPTWADDYGYTF.

This chain connects TRBV27 to TRBJ2-2; D call uncertain. Trimming took off 2 bases at V and 1 base at J, with 5 bases between the two ends. Per germline, CDR1 MNHEY and CDR2 SMNVEV (reference sequence). This CDR3 contains 14 residues. CDR3 sequence (DNA): TGTGCCAGCAGTTTACACAGGAACACCGGGGAGCTGTTTTTT. This gives the protein CASSLHRNTGELFF.

This chain connects TRBV7-9 to TRBJ1-4; unclear D gene. The V end lost 0 bases, the J end lost 4 bases, and 18 bases lay between the germline ends. The CDR3 is 18 residues long. The V gene's germline CDR1 is SEHNR and CDR2 FQNEAQ (reference sequence). CDR3 in DNA: TGTGCCAGCAGCTTAGCTCGCACAGCTCTACTTAATAATGAAAAACTGTTTTTT. Translation: CASSLARTALLNNEKLFF.

The gene calls are TRBV19 and TRBJ1-5; the match to TRBD1 covers 7 bases. The CDR3 extends over 17 amino acids. With 1 base clipped from V and 5 bases from J, the junction kept 11 bases outside the gene matches. Germline V CDR1 and CDR2: LNHDA, SQIVND (reference sequence). In nucleotides, the CDR3 is TGTGCCAGTAGTATAGGCCACAACCCAACAGGGGATCAGCCCCAGCATTTT. Translation: CASSIGHNPTGDQPQHF.

V usage is TRBV14 and J usage is TRBJ2-3; TRBD2 matches at 13 bases. There are 16 residues in the CDR3. Per germline, CDR1 SGHDN and CDR2 FVKESK. V trimming: 0 bases; J trimming: 6 bases; junction bases outside the gene matches: 3. This CDR3 reads CASSQDGTSGADTQYF. In DNA form, the CDR3 reads TGTGCCAGCAGCCAAGATGGGACTAGCGGGGCGGATACGCAGTATTTT.